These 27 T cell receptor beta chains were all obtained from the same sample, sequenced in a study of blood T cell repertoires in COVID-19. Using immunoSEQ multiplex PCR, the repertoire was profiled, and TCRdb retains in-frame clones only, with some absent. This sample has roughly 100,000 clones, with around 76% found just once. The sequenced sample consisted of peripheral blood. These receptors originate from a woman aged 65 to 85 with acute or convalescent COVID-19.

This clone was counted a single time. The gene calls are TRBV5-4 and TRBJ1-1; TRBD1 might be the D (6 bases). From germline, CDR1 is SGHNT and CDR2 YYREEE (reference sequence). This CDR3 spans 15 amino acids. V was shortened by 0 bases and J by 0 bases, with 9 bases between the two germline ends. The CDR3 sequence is CASSLDRTVNTEAFF. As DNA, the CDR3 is TGTGCCAGCAGCTTGGATAGGACAGTGAACACTGAAGCTTTCTTT.

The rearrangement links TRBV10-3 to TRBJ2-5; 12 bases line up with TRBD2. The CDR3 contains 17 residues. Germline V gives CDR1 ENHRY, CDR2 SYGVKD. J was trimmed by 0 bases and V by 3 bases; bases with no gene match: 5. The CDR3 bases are TGTGCCATCAGTGACACGCTAGCGGGGGGGAACCAAGAGACCCAGTACTTC. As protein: CAISDTLAGGNQETQYF.

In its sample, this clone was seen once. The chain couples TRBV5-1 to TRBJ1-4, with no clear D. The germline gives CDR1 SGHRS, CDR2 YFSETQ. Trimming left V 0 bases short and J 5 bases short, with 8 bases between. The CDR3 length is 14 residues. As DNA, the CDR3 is TGCGCCAGCAGCTTGGACAGTCGAAATGAAAAACTGTTTTTT. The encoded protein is CASSLDSRNEKLFF.

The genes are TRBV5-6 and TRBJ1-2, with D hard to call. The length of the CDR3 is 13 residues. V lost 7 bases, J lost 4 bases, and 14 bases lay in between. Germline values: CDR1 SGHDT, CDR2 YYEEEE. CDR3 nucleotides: TGTGCCAGCGCCCGGGTGGCAGTCTATGGCTACACCTTC. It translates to CASARVAVYGYTF.

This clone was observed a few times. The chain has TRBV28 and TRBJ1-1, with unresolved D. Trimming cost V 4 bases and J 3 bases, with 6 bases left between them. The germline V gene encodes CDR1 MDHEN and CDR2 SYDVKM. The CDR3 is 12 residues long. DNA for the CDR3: TGTGCCAGCAGTTCCGTCTACACTGAAGCTTTCTTT. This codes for CASSSVYTEAFF.

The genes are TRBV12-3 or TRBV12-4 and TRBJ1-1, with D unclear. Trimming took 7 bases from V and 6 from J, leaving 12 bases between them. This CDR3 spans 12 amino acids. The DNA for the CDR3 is TGTGCCAGCACGGGAGATACCGCTGAAGCTTTCTTT. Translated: CASTGDTAEAFF.

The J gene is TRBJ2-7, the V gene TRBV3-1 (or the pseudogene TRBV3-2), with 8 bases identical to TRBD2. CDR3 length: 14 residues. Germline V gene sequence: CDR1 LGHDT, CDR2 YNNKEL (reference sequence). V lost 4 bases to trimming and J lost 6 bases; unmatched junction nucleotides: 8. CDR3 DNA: TGTGCCAGCAGCCCGTGGAGCGGGGGAAGCGAGCAGTACTTC. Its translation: CASSPWSGGSEQYF.

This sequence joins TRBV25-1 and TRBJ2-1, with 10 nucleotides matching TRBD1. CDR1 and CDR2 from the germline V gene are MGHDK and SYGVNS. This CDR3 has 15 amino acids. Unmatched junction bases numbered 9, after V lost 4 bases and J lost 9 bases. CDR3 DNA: TGTGCCAGCAGTGGAAGACAGGGGGCGAAAAGTGAGCAGTTCTTC. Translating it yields CASSGRQGAKSEQFF.

In DNA form, the CDR3 reads TGTGCCTGGAGTGTAAAGGGGCCGAACACCGGGGAGCTGTTTTTT. Residues: CAWSVKGPNTGELFF. The rearrangement uses TRBV30 and TRBJ2-2; D perhaps matches TRBD1 (5 bases). V was pared by 0 bases and J by 0 bases, with 8 bases between. This CDR3 is 15 amino acids long. In germline, CDR1 is GTSNPN, CDR2 SVGIG (reference sequence).

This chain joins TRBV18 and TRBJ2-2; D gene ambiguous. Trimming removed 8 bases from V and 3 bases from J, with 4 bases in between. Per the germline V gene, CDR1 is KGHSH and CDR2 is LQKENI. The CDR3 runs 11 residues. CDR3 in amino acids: CASADTGELFF. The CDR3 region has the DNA TGTGCCAGCGCAGACACCGGGGAGCTGTTTTTT.

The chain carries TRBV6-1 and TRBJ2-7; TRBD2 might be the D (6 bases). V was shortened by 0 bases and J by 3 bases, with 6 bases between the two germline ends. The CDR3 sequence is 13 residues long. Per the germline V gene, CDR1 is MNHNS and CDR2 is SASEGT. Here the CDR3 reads CASSEARGYEQYF. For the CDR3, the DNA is TGTGCCAGCAGTGAAGCGCGGGGCTACGAGCAGTACTTC.

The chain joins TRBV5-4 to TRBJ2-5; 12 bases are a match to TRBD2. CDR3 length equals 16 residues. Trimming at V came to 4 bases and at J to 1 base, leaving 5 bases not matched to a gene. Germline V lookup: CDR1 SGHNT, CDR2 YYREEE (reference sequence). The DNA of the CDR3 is TGTGCCAGCAGCCCCATGACTAGCGGGGGCCAAGAGACCCAGTACTTC. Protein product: CASSPMTSGGQETQYF.

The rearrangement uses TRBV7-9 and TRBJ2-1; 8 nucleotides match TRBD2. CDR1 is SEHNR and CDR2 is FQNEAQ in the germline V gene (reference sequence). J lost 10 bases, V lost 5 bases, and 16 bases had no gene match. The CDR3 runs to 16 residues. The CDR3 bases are TGTGCCAGCAGCCCAAATGCGGGGGGCGGTAGAAGGGAGCAGTTCTTC. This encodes CASSPNAGGGRREQFF. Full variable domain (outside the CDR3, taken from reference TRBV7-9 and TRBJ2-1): DTGVSQNPRHKITKRGQNVTFRCDPISEHNRLYWYRQTLGQGPEFLTYFQNEAQLEKSRLLSDRFSAERPKGSFSTLEIQRTEQGDSAMYLCASSPNAGGGRREQFFGPGTRLTVL.

In nucleotides, the CDR3 is TGCAGCGTTGAAACAGGGAGGGATGAAAAACTGTTTTTT. It yields the protein CSVETGRDEKLFF. V gene TRBV29-1 combines with J gene TRBJ1-4; TRBD1 is a possible D gene (6 bases). CDR3 length: 13 residues. Trimming took off 2 bases at V and 6 bases at J, with 10 bases between the two ends. The germline V gene has CDR1 SQVTM and CDR2 ANQGSEA. Complete variable domain (other parts from reference TRBV29-1 and TRBJ1-4): SAVISQKPSRDICQRGTSLTIQCQVDSQVTMMFWYRQQPGQSLTLIATANQGSEATYESGFVIDKFPISRPNLTFSTLTVSNMSPEDSSIYLCSVETGRDEKLFFGSGTQLSVL.

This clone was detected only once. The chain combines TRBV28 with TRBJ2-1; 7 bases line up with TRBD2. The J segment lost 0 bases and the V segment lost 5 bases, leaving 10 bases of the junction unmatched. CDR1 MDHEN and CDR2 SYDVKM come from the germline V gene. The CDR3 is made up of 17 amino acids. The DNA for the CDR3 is TGTGCCAGCAGTCTTACCGGACTAGGGAGCTCCTACAATGAGCAGTTCTTC. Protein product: CASSLTGLGSSYNEQFF.

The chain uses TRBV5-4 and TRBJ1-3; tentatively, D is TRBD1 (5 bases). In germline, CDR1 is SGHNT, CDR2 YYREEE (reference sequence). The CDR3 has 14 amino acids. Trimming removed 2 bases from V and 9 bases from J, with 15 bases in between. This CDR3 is CASSFDRRHATIYF. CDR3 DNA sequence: TGTGCCAGCAGCTTTGACAGAAGGCACGCCACCATATATTTT. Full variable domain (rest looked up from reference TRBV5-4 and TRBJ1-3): ETGVTQSPTHLIKTRGQQVTLRCSSQSGHNTVSWYQQALGQGPQFIFQYYREEENGRGNFPPRFSGLQFPNYSSELNVNALELDDSALYLCASSFDRRHATIYFGEGSWLTVV.

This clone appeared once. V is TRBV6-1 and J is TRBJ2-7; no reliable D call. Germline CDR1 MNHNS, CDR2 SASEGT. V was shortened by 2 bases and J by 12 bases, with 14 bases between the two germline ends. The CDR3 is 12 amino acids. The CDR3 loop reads CASSETPQRRYF. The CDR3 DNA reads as TGTGCCAGCAGTGAAACCCCCCAGAGGCGGTACTTC.

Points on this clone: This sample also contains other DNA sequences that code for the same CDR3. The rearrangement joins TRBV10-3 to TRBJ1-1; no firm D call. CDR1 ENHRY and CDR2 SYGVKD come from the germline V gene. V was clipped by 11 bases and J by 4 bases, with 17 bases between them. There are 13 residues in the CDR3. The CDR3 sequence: CAVGGGGLTEAFF. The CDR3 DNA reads TGTGCCGTGGGAGGCGGAGGTCTCACTGAAGCTTTCTTT.

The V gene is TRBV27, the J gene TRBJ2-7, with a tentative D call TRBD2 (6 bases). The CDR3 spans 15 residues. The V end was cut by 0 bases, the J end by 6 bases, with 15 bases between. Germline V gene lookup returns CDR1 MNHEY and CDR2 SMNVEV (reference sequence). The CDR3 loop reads CASSLSIGRLGEQYF. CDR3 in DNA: TGTGCCAGCAGTTTATCGATCGGGAGACTGGGCGAGCAGTACTTC.

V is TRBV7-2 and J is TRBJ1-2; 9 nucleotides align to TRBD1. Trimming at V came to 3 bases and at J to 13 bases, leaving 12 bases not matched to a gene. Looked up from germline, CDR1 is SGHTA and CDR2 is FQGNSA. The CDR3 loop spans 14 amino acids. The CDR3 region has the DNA TGTGCCAGCAGCTTGACGGACAGGGGCCATATTCTCACCTTC. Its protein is CASSLTDRGHILTF.

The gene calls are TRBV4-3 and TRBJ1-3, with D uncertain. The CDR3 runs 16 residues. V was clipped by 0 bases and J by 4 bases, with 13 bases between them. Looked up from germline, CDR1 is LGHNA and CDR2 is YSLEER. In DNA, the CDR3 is TGCGCCAGCAGCCAAGATCTGGGAGGTTCGGGAAACACCATATATTTT. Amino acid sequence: CASSQDLGGSGNTIYF.

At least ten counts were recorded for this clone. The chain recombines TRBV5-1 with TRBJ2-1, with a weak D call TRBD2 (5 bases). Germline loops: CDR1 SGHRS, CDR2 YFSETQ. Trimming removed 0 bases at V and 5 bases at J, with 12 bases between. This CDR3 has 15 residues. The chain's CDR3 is CASSLGPTSNNEQFF. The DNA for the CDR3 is TGCGCCAGCAGCTTGGGACCCACTAGTAACAATGAGCAGTTCTTC.

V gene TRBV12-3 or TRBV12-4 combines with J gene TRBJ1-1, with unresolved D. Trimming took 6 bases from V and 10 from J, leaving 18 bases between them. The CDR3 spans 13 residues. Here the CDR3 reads CASSPGRGTGAFF. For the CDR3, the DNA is TGTGCCAGCAGCCCTGGTCGGGGAACCGGAGCTTTCTTT.

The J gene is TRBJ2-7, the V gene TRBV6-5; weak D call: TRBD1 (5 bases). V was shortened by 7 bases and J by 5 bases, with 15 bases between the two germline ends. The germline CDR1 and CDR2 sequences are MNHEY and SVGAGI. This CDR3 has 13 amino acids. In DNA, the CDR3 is TGTGCCAGCAAGGGGCAGACCCTTAACGAGCAGTACTTC. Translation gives CASKGQTLNEQYF.

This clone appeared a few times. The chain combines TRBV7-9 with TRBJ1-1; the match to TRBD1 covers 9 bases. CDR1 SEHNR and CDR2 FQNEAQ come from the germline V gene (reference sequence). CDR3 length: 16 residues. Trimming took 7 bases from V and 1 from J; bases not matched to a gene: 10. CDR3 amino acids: CASTTASGQGNTEAFF. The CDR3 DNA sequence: TGTGCCAGCACCACAGCCTCGGGACAGGGGAACACTGAAGCTTTCTTT. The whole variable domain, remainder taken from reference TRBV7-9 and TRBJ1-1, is DTGVSQNPRHKITKRGQNVTFRCDPISEHNRLYWYRQTLGQGPEFLTYFQNEAQLEKSRLLSDRFSAERPKGSFSTLEIQRTEQGDSAMYLCASTTASGQGNTEAFFGQGTRLTVV.

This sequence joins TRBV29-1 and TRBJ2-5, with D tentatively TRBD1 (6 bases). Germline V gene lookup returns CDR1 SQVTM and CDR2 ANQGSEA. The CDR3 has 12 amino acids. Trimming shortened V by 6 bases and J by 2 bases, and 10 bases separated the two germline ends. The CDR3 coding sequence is TGCAGCGTGAGCGGACAGCAAGAGACCCAGTACTTC. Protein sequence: CSVSGQQETQYF.

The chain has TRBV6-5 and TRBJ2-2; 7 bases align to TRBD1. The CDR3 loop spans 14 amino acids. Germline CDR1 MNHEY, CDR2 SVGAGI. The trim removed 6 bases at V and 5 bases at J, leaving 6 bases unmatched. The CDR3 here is CASSQGDVTGELFF. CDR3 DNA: TGTGCCAGCAGCCAGGGGGACGTAACCGGGGAGCTGTTTTTT.